Given below is one T cell receptor beta chain in context. This specimen includes other DNA sequences encoding the same CDR3. This CDR3 region has 14 residues. CDR1 and CDR2 (germline): SEHNR, FQNEAQ (reference sequence). The germline V and J ends were trimmed by 3 bases and 0 bases, with 8 bases remaining between them. Clones were read by immunoSEQ multiplex PCR, and TCRdb kept only the in-frame ones, dropping some. This table holds approximately 210,000 clones, about 90% found once. The sample belongs to a study of control samples from healthy donors and cancer patients. The chain combines TRBV7-9 with TRBJ1-1; no definite D call. The receptor was isolated from a man aged 25 to 40 in good health. The specimen sequenced was blood. The CDR3 DNA sequence: TGTGCCAGCAGCTTGTCCAGATTGAACACTGAAGCTTTCTTT. Protein: CASSLSRLNTEAFF. The variable domain in full, completed from reference TRBV7-9 and TRBJ1-1, reads DTGVSQNPRHKITKRGQNVTFRCDPISEHNRLYWYRQTLGQGPEFLTYFQNEAQLEKSRLLSDRFSAERPKGSFSTLEIQRTEQGDSAMYLCASSLSRLNTEAFFGQGTRLTVV.